Given below is one T cell receptor (beta chain) in context. These data are taken from a study of blood T cell repertoires in COVID-19. Study-wide context: There were acute and convalescent COVID-19 samples, and they came from the United States, Italy and Spain. Sample material is recorded as cDNA or gDNA derived from T cells, B-cell-depleted T cells, or PBMCs.

The V gene end was trimmed by 0 bases and the J gene end by 2 bases; junction bases not matched to a gene: 7. Germline lookup yields CDR1 GTSNPN and CDR2 SVGIG (reference sequence). The CDR3 is 15 amino acids. Enrollment of patients from Seattle took place during active infection, with longitudinal follow-up. Authors' methods: Amplification with reference gene primers provided the estimates of nucleated cell counts. This table comes from immunoSEQ multiplex PCR, and its TCRdb copy is limited to in-frame clones, with some not included. V and J calls and clone size are given by that table; D and trimming were obtained from the DNA. This sample has roughly 410,000 clones, with 80% to 90% found just once.

Sequenced material: peripheral blood. V is TRBV30 and J is TRBJ2-7; TRBD1 matches at 7 bases. This TCR was sampled from a woman aged 60-70 years with COVID-19, enrolled during active disease. This chain's CDR3 is CAWSVRQGKAYEQYF. The DNA for the CDR3 is TGTGCCTGGAGTGTACGACAGGGTAAGGCCTACGAGCAGTACTTC.